This record covers a single TCR beta chain. Its antigen is unknown. Base qualities are missing; no much larger clone stands one base away. This sample stems from a study of blood T cell repertoires in COVID-19 (dated by TCRdb to 2020 to 2021). The study in broad terms: Collaborator samples came from the United States, Italy and Spain and covered acute and convalescent phases of COVID-19. The prospective study material was composed of cDNA or gDNA derived from T cells, B-cell-depleted T cells, or PBMCs. Subjects who had been exposed to COVID-19, were actively infected with it, or had recovered from it provided the deeply sampled blood TCRbeta repertoires that made up the dataset. The repertoires were made available in a free public database intended to serve as a resource for research on the immune response to SARS-CoV-2. The samples were drawn from the first 160 participants of the ongoing ImmuneRACE study and from 1,254 subjects provided by 6 global collaborators. Sample metadata almost always included a de-identified subject ID, COVID-19 status, age in years and sex. Where available, HLA class I and class II types were taken from metadata supplied by the sample provider and were not determined by assay-based typing. Broader findings and caveats from the paper: How much clinical and demographic metadata was included differed by source and by participant, and the metadata was provided uncurated.

The collaborating institutions used their own protocols to collect whole blood in K2EDTA tubes. For TCRbeta analysis, collaborators shipped samples in one of three forms: frozen whole blood, isolated PBMCs, or DNA extracted from either of those sample types. TCRbeta CDR3 regions were amplified from genomic DNA by means of the immunoSEQ Assay, a bias-controlled multiplex PCR. The paper's processing steps were these. The number of nucleated cells in each sample was estimated by amplification of reference gene primers within the assay. To quantify the absolute abundance of each unique TCRbeta CDR3 rearrangement, sequence reads were collapsed and filtered. For each sample, productive Simpson clonality was calculated by taking the square root of Simpson's diversity index across productive rearrangements. Entries here come from immuneACCESS through TCRdb and include only in-frame sequences with V and J called. Some clones fail to appear in such tables; in the studies checked, an unresolved V gene covers under half of the shortfall, and the cause of the remainder is unknown. V and J calls and clone size are as listed in that table; D and trimming were resolved from the DNA. In all, the sample holds a few hundred thousand clones, and around nine tenths of those were seen once. The ten largest account for less than 8.5% of the sample.

Spanning cysteine to phenylalanine, the CDR3 consists of 15 amino acids. Only CDR3 DNA remains: 45 bases, in frame from the first base. As encoded in the germline V gene (reference sequence), CDR1 is LNHDA while CDR2 is SQIVND. V is trimmed back by 3 bases and J by 1 base, and the junction contains 3 bases that no gene match accounts for. The sequence is built from TRBV19 and TRBJ2-5, with TRBD2 identical over 9 junction bases. The sample taken for sequencing was peripheral blood. This TCR was recovered from a woman between 65 and 79 years old with active or convalescent COVID-19. In nucleotide form, the sequence is TGTGCCAGTAGTATTAGCGGGGGAACCCAAGAGACCCAGTACTTC. It translates as CASSISGGTQETQYF.